This entry lists 13 T cell receptor beta chains sequenced from one sample in a study of T cell responses to AZD1222 COVID-19 vaccine. Data came from immunoSEQ multiplex PCR; TCRdb stores just in-frame clones and leaves some out. The table shows 75,000 to 100,000 clones, with around nine tenths occurring only once. Sequences were derived from peripheral blood, sampled on day 0 of AZD1222 vaccination. The receptors were sampled from an adult in good health.

In this sample, this clone turned up once. The V gene is TRBV27, the J gene TRBJ1-6, with 9 bases aligning to TRBD1. V shed 4 bases and J 9 bases; nucleotides not matched to a gene: 4. CDR1 and CDR2 from the germline V gene are MNHEY and SMNVEV (reference sequence). The CDR3 has 14 amino acids. CDR3 sequence: CASSSRTGASPLHF. In DNA, the CDR3 is TGTGCCAGCAGTTCCCGGACAGGGGCTTCACCCCTCCACTTT.

The V gene is TRBV25-1, the J gene TRBJ1-5; unclear D gene. The CDR3 loop spans 14 amino acids. V shed 1 base and J shed 5 bases, with 9 bases lying between them. Germline V gene data show CDR1 as MGHDK and CDR2 as SYGVNS. DNA of the CDR3: TGTGCCAGCAGTGAATGGTCCGAGCATCAGCCCCAGCATTTT. This translates into CASSEWSEHQPQHF. Supplemented by reference TRBV25-1 and TRBJ1-5, the full variable domain reads EADIYQTPRYLVIGTGKKITLECSQTMGHDKMYWYQQDPGMELHLIHYSYGVNSTEKGDLSSESTVSRIRTEHFPLTLESARPSHTSQYLCASSEWSEHQPQHFGDGTRLSIL.

The rearrangement links TRBV6-5 to TRBJ1-1; 9 nucleotides match TRBD1. The V and J ends lost 2 bases and 4 bases, in that order; junction bases with no gene match: 8. Germline CDR1 is MNHEY and CDR2 is SVGAGI. The CDR3 covers 16 residues. CDR3 in amino acids: CASSYAGTGRSTEAFF. The CDR3 DNA sequence: TGTGCCAGCAGTTACGCCGGGACAGGGAGGTCCACTGAAGCTTTCTTT.

This chain connects TRBV5-5 to TRBJ1-2; D not resolved. V shed 0 bases and J shed 3 bases, with 15 bases lying between them. CDR1 and CDR2 (germline): SGHKS, YYEKEE (reference sequence). The CDR3 covers 16 residues. The CDR3 is CASSLAPDVLDYGYTF. DNA of the CDR3: TGTGCCAGCAGCTTGGCTCCGGATGTTTTGGACTATGGCTACACCTTC.

V and J are TRBV11-3 and TRBJ1-5; no definite D call. CDR1 and CDR2 from the germline V gene are SGHNT and YENEEA. The CDR3 runs to 16 residues. Trimming pared 4 bases from V and 0 bases from J, leaving 13 bases between. CDR3 region: CASSCPADYSNQPQHF. CDR3 in DNA: TGTGCCAGCAGCTGCCCCGCAGACTATAGCAATCAGCCCCAGCATTTT.

This chain connects TRBV11-2 to TRBJ1-5; D is ambiguous. With 0 bases removed from V and 0 bases from J, the gap between germline ends came to 6 bases. Germline V CDR1 and CDR2: SGHAT, FQNNGV. The CDR3 contains 15 residues. CDR3 in DNA: TGTGCCAGCAGCTTAGATGGTCGTAGCAATCAGCCCCAGCATTTT. It specifies CASSLDGRSNQPQHF.

Concerning this clone: The sample holds other DNA sequences that translate to the same CDR3. The rearrangement links TRBV5-1 to TRBJ1-1, with unresolved D. V was clipped by 0 bases and J by 1 base, with 4 bases between them. Per germline, CDR1 SGHRS and CDR2 YFSETQ. CDR3 length: 13 residues. CDR3 residues: CASSLAGNTEAFF. The CDR3 nucleotides read TGCGCCAGCAGCTTGGCGGGGAACACTGAAGCTTTCTTT.

V is TRBV7-2 and J is TRBJ2-1, with TRBD2 matching over 15 bases. The CDR3 totals 15 residues. CDR1 and CDR2 from the germline V gene are SGHTA and FQGNSA. The V gene end was trimmed by 4 bases and the J gene end by 6 bases; junction bases not matched to a gene: 1. The chain's CDR3 is CASSWGLAGGNEQFF. CDR3 DNA sequence: TGTGCCAGCAGCTGGGGACTAGCGGGAGGCAATGAGCAGTTCTTC.

V is TRBV9 and J is TRBJ2-2; 15 bases fit TRBD2. Unmatched junction bases numbered 13, after V lost 4 bases and J lost 3 bases. Germline lookup yields CDR1 SGDLS and CDR2 YYNGEE. This CDR3 has 20 residues. CDR3 residues: CASSPRRRRTSGRDTGELFF. CDR3 in DNA: TGTGCCAGCAGCCCCCGCAGGCGTAGGACTAGCGGGAGGGACACCGGGGAGCTGTTTTTT.

The chain joins TRBV6-5 to TRBJ2-7; 7 bases match TRBD2. V trimming: 0 bases; J trimming: 6 bases; junction bases outside the gene matches: 8. CDR3 length: 15 amino acids. Germline assignment: CDR1 MNHEY and CDR2 SVGAGI. CDR3 bases: TGTGCCAGCAGTTACTCGAGTGGGAGGGCCTCCGAGCAGTACTTC. It encodes CASSYSSGRASEQYF.

A few counts support this clone. This chain connects TRBV18 to TRBJ1-2, with D tentatively TRBD1 (6 bases). Trimming cost V 6 bases and J 6 bases, with 23 bases left between them. From germline, CDR1 is KGHSH and CDR2 LQKENI. CDR3 size: 16 residues. Written as DNA, the CDR3 is TGTGCCAGCTCTCGAACCGGGGCAGGGGAACCACATGGCTACACCTTC. It codes for CASSRTGAGEPHGYTF. Variable domain in full (rest from reference TRBV18 and TRBJ1-2): NAGVMQNPRHLVRRRGQEARLRCSPMKGHSHVYWYRQLPEEGLKFMVYLQKENIIDESGMPKERFSAEFPKEGPSILRIQQVVRGDSAAYFCASSRTGAGEPHGYTFGSGTRLTVV.

This rearrangement joins TRBV24-1 to TRBJ2-1; 8 bases map to TRBD2. The CDR3 runs to 14 residues. Unmatched junction bases numbered 11, after V lost 9 bases and J lost 8 bases. Germline CDR1 KGHDR, CDR2 SFDVKD. The chain's CDR3 is CATQTRREVDEQFF. As DNA, the CDR3 is TGTGCCACCCAAACGCGGCGGGAGGTCGATGAGCAGTTCTTC.

This clone was detected only a few times. The V gene is TRBV6-4, the J gene TRBJ2-1; 8 bases map to TRBD2. The CDR3 extends over 15 amino acids. After removal of 5 bases from V and 9 bases from J, the junction contained 12 bases not matched to a gene. Germline CDR1 is MRHNA and CDR2 is SNTAGT. CDR3 coding DNA: TGTGCCAGCAGTCCCTCAGCGGGAGAAAGTGTTGAGCAGTTCTTC. Encoded protein: CASSPSAGESVEQFF.